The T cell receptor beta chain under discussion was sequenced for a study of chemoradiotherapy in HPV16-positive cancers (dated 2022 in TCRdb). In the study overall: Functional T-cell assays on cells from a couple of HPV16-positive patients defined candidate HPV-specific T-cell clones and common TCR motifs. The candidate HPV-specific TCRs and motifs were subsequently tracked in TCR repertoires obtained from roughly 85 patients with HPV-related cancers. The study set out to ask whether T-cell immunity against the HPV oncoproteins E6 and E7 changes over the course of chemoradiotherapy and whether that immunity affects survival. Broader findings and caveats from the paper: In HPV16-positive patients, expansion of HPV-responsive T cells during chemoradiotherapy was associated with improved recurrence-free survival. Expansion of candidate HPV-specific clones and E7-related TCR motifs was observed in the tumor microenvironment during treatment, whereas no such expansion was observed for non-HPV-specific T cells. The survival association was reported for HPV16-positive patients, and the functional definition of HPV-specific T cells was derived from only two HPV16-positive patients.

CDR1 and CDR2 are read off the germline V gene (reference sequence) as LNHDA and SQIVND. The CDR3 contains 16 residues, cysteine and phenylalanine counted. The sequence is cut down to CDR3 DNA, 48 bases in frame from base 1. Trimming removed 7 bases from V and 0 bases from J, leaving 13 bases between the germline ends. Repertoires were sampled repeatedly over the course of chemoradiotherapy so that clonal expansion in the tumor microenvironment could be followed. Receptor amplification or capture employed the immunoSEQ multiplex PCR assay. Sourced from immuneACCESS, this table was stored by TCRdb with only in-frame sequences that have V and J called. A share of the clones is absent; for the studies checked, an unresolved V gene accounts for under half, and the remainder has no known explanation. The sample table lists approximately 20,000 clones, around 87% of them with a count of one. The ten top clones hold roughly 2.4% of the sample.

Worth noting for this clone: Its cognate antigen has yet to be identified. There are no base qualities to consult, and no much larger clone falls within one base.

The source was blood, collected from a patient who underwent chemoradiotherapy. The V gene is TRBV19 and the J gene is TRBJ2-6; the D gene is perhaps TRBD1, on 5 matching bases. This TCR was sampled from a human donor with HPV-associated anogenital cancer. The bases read TGTGCCAGTACGTCTCTAGGGGTCTCTGGGGCCAACGTCCTGACTTTC. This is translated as CASTSLGVSGANVLTF.